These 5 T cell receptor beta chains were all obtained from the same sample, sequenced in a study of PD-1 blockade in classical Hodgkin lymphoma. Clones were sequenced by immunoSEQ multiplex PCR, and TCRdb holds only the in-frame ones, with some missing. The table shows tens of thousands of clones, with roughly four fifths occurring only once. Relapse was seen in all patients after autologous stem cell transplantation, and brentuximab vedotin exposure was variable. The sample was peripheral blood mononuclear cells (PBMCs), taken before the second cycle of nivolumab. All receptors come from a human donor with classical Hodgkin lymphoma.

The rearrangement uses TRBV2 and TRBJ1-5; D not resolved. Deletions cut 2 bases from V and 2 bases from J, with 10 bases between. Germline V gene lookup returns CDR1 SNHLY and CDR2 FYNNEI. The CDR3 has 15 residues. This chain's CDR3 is CASSEYRGGNQPQHF. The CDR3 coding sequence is TGTGCCAGCAGTGAATACCGGGGAGGCAATCAGCCCCAGCATTTT.

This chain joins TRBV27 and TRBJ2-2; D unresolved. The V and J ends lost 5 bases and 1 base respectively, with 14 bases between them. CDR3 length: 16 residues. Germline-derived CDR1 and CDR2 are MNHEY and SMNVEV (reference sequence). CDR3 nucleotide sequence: TGTGCCAGCAGTCCCCTCTCTCAGGAGAACACCGGGGAGCTGTTTTTT. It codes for CASSPLSQENTGELFF.

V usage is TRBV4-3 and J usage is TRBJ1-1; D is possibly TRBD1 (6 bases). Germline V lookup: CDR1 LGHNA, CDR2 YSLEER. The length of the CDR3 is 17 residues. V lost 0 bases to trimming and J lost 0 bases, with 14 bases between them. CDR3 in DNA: TGCGCCAGCAGCCAAGATCGGGCAGGGGACTTGAACACTGAAGCTTTCTTT. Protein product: CASSQDRAGDLNTEAFF.

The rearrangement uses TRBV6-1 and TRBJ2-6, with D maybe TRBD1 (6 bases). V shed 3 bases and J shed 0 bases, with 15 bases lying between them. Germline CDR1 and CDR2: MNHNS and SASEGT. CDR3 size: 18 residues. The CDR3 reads CASSDQDFRGSGANVLTF. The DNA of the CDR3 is TGTGCCAGCAGTGACCAAGACTTCAGGGGCTCTGGGGCCAACGTCCTGACTTTC.

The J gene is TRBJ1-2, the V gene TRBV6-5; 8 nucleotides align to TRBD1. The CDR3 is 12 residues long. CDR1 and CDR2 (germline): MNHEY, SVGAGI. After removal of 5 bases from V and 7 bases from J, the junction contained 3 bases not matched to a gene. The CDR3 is CASSNTGGGYTF. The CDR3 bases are TGTGCCAGCAGTAACACAGGGGGTGGCTACACCTTC.